Listed below are T cell receptor beta chains from one sample, sequenced in a study of cytotoxic CD8 clonotypes in ibrutinib-treated CLL. TCRdb's table, derived via immunoSEQ multiplex PCR, lists solely in-frame clones and lacks some. The sample includes about 300,000 clones, 65% to 85% of them seen just once. The sample was PBMCs, taken at disease progression, from a patient treated with ibrutinib. The receptor source for this set is a human donor with chronic lymphocytic leukemia. CDR3s include the opening cysteine and the closing phenylalanine or tryptophan.

v_call cdr3_aa
TRBV11-2 CASSLVGGGGDTQYF
TRBV6-5 CASSSPGTRVYEQFF
TRBV29-1 CSALGQGGTQYF
TRBV19 CASSIGQGAYEQYF
TRBV13 CASSPSLYRGKVLNEQFF
TRBV18 CASSNSMNTEAFF
TRBV18 CASSIQGAVGYTF
TRBV4-1 CASSQWPGKGQPQHF
TRBV5-7 CASSLGRGSPLHF
TRBV18 CASSPGQQDTQYF
TRBV7-9 CASSPGSTPNEKLFF
TRBV2 CASSENPDSYGYTF